What follows are 10 T cell receptor beta chains derived from one specimen sequenced in a study of shared clonotypes between healthy human individuals. The method was immunoSEQ multiplex PCR; TCRdb's version includes in-frame clones alone and lacks a portion of them. This sample has some 2,000,000 clones, with approximately 94% found just once. Naive CD8 cells comprised CD45RO-negative, CCR7-positively selected cells, excluding terminally differentiated effector memory CD45RA+ cells. Sequenced input: naive CD8+ T cells sorted from blood. The receptor source for this set is a man in his late teens or twenties in good health.

Turning to this clone: The same CDR3 can be traced to other DNA sequences in this sample. This chain connects TRBV7-6 to TRBJ1-1; D gene uncertain. V lost 6 bases and J lost 0, with 8 bases in between. Per the germline V gene, CDR1 is SGHVS and CDR2 is FNYEAQ. The CDR3 totals 13 residues. The CDR3 DNA sequence: TGTGCCAGCAGTGAGGGAGTGAACACTGAAGCTTTCTTT. This codes for CASSEGVNTEAFF.

The V gene is TRBV5-5, the J gene TRBJ2-1; 8 nucleotides match TRBD1. The germline gives CDR1 SGHKS, CDR2 YYEKEE (reference sequence). The V segment lost 0 bases and the J segment 4 bases; nucleotides outside the gene matches: 9. This CDR3 has 17 amino acids. DNA of the CDR3: TGTGCCAGCAGCTTGGAGAGGACAGGGCTCCCTTACAATGAGCAGTTCTTC. Protein: CASSLERTGLPYNEQFF.

The rearrangement joins TRBV6-6 to TRBJ1-3; D not resolved. The CDR3 consists of 15 residues. Germline-derived CDR1 and CDR2 are MNHNY and SVGAGI (reference sequence). Trimming took off 5 bases at V and 0 bases at J, with 11 bases between the two ends. CDR3 amino acids: CASSRNENSGNTIYF. The CDR3 DNA sequence: TGTGCCAGCAGTCGAAACGAAAACTCTGGAAACACCATATATTTT.

The rearrangement joins TRBV27 to TRBJ2-3; 8 bases align to TRBD2. The V segment lost 5 bases and the J segment 3 bases; nucleotides outside the gene matches: 4. The CDR3 consists of 14 residues. Germline loops: CDR1 MNHEY, CDR2 SMNVEV (reference sequence). This chain's CDR3 is CASSILAGTDTQYF. The CDR3 DNA reads as TGTGCCAGCAGTATATTAGCGGGGACAGATACGCAGTATTTT.

This clone was recorded only once. J is TRBJ2-7 and V is TRBV7-9, with 10 bases aligning to TRBD2. This CDR3 is built from 17 residues. Trimming cost V 1 base and J 0 bases; bases outside gene matches: 6. CDR1 and CDR2 from the germline V gene are SEHNR and FQNEAQ (reference sequence). In nucleotides, the CDR3 is TGTGCCAGCAGCTTAGGGGTAGCGGGGGGACGCTCCTACGAGCAGTACTTC. Translating gives CASSLGVAGGRSYEQYF.

The genes are TRBV2 and TRBJ2-3; D gene ambiguous. The V end was cut by 3 bases, the J end by 4 bases, with 11 bases between. CDR3 length equals 14 residues. The germline CDR1 and CDR2 sequences are SNHLY and FYNNEI. In nucleotides, the CDR3 is TGTGCCAGCAGTGACTCCAATAATGCAGATACGCAGTATTTT. It translates to CASSDSNNADTQYF.

Note on this clone: The same CDR3 is also encoded by other DNA sequences in this sample. The chain links TRBV4-1 to TRBJ2-7; weak D call: TRBD1 (5 bases). The CDR3 is 14 amino acids. CDR1 is MGHRA, CDR2 YSYEKL, per germline. Trimming took 1 base from V and 3 from J, leaving 10 bases between them. CDR3 sequence: CASSQVDSDYEQYF. CDR3 nucleotides: TGCGCCAGCAGCCAAGTCGACAGCGACTACGAGCAGTACTTC.

The chain is built from TRBV30 and TRBJ1-6; D ambiguous. V was clipped by 0 bases and J by 6 bases, with 12 bases between them. The CDR3 has 15 amino acids. The germline V gene encodes CDR1 GTSNPN and CDR2 SVGIG (reference sequence). CDR3 in DNA: TGTGCCTGGAGTGTTGGCGAAGATGGTAATTCACCCCTCCACTTT. Amino acid sequence: CAWSVGEDGNSPLHF.

Written as DNA, the CDR3 is TGTGCCACCAGCAGAGCTACGGGGGTCAGTTTTTCAGATACGCAGTATTTT. Encoded protein: CATSRATGVSFSDTQYF. The rearrangement joins TRBV15 to TRBJ2-3; D may be TRBD2 (6 bases). Between the trimmed V and J ends, which lost 1 base and 4 bases, there was a span of 18 bases. The germline V gene encodes CDR1 LNHNV and CDR2 YYDKDF (reference sequence). The CDR3 loop spans 17 amino acids. Looking up the rest from reference TRBV15 and TRBJ2-3 gives the full variable domain: DAMVIQNPRYQVTQFGKPVTLSCSQTLNHNVMYWYQQKSSQAPKLLFHYYDKDFNNEADTPDNFQSRRPNTSFCFLDIRSPGLGDTAMYLCATSRATGVSFSDTQYFGPGTRLTVL.

This clone has only one observation. The chain is built from TRBV27 and TRBJ2-7; 9 bases are a match to TRBD1. The V and J ends lost 5 bases and 2 bases, in that order; junction bases with no gene match: 7. This CDR3 contains 15 residues. Germline CDR1 is MNHEY and CDR2 is SMNVEV (reference sequence). The CDR3 loop is CASSETGTGTYEQYF. The CDR3 DNA follows: TGTGCCAGCAGTGAGACCGGGACAGGGACCTACGAGCAGTACTTC.